This T cell receptor beta chain was profiled in a study of T cells in localized non-small cell lung cancer. The study's findings and limits: Since sequencing was restricted to only one region of the tumor, intratumor heterogeneity remains a possibility. Out of the top 100 tumor clones, a median approximately 50 were seen in adjacent lung. Highest T cell clonality was seen in uninvolved adjacent lung, surpassing that measured in tumor. Overall survival was longer when the density of T cells in the blood was higher.

Profiling relied on immunoSEQ multiplex PCR, and the TCRdb table lists in-frame clones only, not all of them. The table has tens of thousands of clones, approximately 80% seen once. This clone was seen only once. Its antigen remains unknown. CDR1 LNHDA and CDR2 SQIVND come from the germline V gene (reference sequence). V shed 4 bases and J 6 bases; nucleotides not matched to a gene: 8. The CDR3 is made up of 15 amino acids. This clonotype was obtained from a female donor of 60 years or more with stage II squamous cell lung carcinoma. Material: peripheral blood, obtained before any cancer treatment. The chain employs TRBV19 and TRBJ2-3, with 9 bases matching TRBD2. CDR3 residues: CASSSQRGARDTQYF. DNA for the CDR3: TGTGCCAGTAGTAGCCAGCGGGGGGCGCGGGATACGCAGTATTTT.